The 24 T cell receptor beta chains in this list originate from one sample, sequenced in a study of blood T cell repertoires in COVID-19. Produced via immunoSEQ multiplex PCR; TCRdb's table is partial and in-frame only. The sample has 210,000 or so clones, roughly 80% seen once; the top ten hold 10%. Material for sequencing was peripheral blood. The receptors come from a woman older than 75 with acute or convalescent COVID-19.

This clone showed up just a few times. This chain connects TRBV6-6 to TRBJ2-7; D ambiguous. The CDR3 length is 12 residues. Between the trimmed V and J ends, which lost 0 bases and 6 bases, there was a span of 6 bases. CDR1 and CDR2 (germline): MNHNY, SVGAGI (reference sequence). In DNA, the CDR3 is TGTGCCAGCAGTTACTCAGATAGCGAGCAGTACTTC. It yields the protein CASSYSDSEQYF.

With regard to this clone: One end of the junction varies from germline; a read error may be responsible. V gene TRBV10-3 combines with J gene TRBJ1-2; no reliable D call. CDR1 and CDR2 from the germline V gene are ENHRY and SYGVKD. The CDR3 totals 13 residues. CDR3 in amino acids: CAITEREVYGYTF. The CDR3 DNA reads TGTGCCATCACTGAGAGGGAGGTCTATGGCTACACCTTC.

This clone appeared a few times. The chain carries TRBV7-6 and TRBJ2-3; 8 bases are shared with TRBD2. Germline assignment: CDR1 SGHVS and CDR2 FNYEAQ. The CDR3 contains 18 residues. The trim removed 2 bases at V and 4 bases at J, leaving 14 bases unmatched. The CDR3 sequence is CASSLSQDGRAGADTQYF. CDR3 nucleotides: TGTGCCAGCAGCTTAAGCCAGGACGGGAGGGCCGGCGCAGATACGCAGTATTTT.

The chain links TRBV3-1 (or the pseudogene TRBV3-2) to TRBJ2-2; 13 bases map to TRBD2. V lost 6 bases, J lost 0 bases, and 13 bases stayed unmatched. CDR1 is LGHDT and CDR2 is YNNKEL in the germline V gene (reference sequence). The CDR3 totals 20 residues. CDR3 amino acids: CASRLSSLGLAGANTGELFF. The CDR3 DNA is TGTGCCAGCAGGCTCTCGTCCCTCGGACTAGCGGGAGCGAACACCGGGGAGCTGTTTTTT.

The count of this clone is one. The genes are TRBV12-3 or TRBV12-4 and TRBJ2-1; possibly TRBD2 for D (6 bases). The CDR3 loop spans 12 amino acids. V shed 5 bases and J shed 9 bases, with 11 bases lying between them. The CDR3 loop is CASSPAGGEQFF. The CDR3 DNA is TGTGCCAGCAGTCCAGCCGGGGGTGAGCAGTTCTTC.

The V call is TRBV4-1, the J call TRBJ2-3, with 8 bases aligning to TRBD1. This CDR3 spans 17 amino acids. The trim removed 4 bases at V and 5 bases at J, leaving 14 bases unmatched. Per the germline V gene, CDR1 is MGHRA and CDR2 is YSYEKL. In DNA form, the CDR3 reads TGCGCCAGCAGCCGGAACCCAGGGGGCCGAGGGGAAGATACGCAGTATTTT. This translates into CASSRNPGGRGEDTQYF.

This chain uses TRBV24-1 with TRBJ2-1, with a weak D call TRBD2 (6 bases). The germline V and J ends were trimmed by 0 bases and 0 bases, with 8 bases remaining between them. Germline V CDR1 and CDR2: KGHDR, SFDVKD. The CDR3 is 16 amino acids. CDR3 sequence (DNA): TGTGCCACCAGTGATTTGTCCGGGAGCTCCTACAATGAGCAGTTCTTC. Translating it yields CATSDLSGSSYNEQFF.

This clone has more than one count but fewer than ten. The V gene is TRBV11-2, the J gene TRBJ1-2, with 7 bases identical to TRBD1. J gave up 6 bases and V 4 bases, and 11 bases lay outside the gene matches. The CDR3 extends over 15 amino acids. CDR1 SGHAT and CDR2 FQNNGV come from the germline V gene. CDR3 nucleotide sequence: TGTGCCAGCAGCTCACTGACAGGGAACGTACATGGCTACACCTTC. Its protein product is CASSSLTGNVHGYTF.

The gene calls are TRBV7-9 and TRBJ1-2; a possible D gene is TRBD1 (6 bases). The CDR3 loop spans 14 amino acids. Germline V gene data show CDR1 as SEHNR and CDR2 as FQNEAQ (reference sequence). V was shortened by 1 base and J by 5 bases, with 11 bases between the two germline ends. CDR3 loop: CASSLEFTGYGYTF. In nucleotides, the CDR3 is TGTGCCAGCAGCTTAGAATTTACAGGGTATGGCTACACCTTC.

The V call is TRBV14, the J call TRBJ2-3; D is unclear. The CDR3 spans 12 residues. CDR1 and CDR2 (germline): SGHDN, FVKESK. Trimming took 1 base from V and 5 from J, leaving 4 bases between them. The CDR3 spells CASSQVRDTQYF. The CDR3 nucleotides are TGTGCCAGCAGCCAAGTTAGAGATACGCAGTATTTT.

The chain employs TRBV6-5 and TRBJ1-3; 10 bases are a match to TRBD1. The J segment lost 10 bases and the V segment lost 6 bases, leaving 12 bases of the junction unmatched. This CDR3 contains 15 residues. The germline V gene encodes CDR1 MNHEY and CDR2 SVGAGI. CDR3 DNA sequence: TGTGCCAGCAGCAATAGGGACAGGGGACCAACGACCATATATTTT. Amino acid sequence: CASSNRDRGPTTIYF.

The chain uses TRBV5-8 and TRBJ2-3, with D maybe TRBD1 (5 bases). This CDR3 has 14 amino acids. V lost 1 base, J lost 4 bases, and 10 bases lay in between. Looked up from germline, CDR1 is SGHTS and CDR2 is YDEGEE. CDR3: CASSLKGRADTQYF. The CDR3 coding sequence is TGTGCCAGCAGCTTGAAGGGGCGCGCAGATACGCAGTATTTT.

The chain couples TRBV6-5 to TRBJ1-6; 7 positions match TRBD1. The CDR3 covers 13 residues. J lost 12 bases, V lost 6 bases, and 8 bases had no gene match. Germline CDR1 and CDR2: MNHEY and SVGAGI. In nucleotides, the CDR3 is TGTGCCAGCAGAAGGACAGGAGGGTTACCCCTCCACTTT. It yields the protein CASRRTGGLPLHF.

CDR3 protein: CASSYSAGESLGTDTQYF. In nucleotides, the CDR3 is TGTGCCAGCAGTTACTCAGCGGGAGAGTCGTTGGGCACAGATACGCAGTATTTT. The rearrangement uses TRBV6-2 or TRBV6-3 and TRBJ2-3; 8 positions match TRBD2. Germline trimming cut 0 bases from V and 1 base from J; bases unmatched to any gene: 9. The CDR3 is 18 amino acids. Per the germline V gene, CDR1 is MNHEY and CDR2 is SVGEGT.

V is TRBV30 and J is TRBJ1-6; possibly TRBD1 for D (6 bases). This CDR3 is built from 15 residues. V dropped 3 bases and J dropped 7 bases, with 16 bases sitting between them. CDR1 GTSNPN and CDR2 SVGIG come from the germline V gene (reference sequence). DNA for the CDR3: TGTGCCTGGAGACCGCCGGGACAAGGAAATTCACCCCTCCACTTT. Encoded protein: CAWRPPGQGNSPLHF.

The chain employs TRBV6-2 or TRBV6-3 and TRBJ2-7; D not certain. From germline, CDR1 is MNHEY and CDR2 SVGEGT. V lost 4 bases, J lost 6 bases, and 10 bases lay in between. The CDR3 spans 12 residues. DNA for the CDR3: TGTGCCAGCAGTTTGAGAGGCGGCGAGCAGTACTTC. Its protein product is CASSLRGGEQYF.

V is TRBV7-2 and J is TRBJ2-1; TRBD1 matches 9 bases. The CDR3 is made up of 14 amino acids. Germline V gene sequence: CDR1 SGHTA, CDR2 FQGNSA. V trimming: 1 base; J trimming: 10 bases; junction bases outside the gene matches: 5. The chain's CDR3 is CASSLDWTGVEQFF. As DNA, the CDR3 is TGTGCCAGCAGCTTAGACTGGACAGGGGTAGAGCAGTTCTTC.

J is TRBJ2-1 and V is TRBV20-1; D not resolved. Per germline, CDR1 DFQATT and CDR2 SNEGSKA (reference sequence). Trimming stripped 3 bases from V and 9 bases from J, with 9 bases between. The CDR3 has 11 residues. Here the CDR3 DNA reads TGCAGTGCTAGTAATGGAGTTGAGCAGTTCTTC. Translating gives CSASNGVEQFF.

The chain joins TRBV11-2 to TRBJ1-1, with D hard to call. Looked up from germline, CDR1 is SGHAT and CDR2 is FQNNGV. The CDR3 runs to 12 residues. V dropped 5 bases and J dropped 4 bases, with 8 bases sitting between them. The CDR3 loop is CASSLSITEAFF. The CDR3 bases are TGTGCCAGCAGCCTGAGTATCACTGAAGCTTTCTTT.

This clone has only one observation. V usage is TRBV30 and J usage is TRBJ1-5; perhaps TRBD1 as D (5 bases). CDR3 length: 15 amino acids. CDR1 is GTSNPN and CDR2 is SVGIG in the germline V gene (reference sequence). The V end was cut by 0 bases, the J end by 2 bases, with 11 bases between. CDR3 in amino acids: CAWSVRARGNQPQHF. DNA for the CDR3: TGTGCCTGGAGTGTACGGGCCAGGGGCAATCAGCCCCAGCATTTT.

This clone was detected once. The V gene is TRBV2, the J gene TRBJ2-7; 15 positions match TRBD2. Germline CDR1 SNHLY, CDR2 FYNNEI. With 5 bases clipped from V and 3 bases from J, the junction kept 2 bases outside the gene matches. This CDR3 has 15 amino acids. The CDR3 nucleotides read TGTGCCAGCAGTTGGACTAGCGGGAGGGGCTACGAGCAGTACTTC. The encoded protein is CASSWTSGRGYEQYF.

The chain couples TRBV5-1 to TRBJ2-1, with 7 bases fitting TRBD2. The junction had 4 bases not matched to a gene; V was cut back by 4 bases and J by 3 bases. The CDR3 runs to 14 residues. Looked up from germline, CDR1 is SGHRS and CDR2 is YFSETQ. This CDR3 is CASSPGRDYNEQFF. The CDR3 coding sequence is TGCGCCAGCAGCCCGGGGAGGGACTACAATGAGCAGTTCTTC.

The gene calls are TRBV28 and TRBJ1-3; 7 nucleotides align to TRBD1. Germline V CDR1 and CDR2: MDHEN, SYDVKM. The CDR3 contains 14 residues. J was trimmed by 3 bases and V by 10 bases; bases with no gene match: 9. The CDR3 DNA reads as TGTGCCACAATTCGACAGGGTCTTGGAAACACCATATATTTT. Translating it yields CATIRQGLGNTIYF.

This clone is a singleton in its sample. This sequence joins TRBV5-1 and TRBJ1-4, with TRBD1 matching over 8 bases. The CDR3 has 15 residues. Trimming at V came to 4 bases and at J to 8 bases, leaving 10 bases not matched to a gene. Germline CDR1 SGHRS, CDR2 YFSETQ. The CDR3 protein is CASSGQGNVEEKLFF. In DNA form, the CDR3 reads TGCGCCAGCAGCGGACAGGGCAATGTCGAAGAAAAACTGTTTTTT.